Presented here are 9 T cell receptor beta chains from one specimen sequenced in a study of blood T cell repertoires in COVID-19. Method: immunoSEQ multiplex PCR; TCRdb's copy keeps in-frame clones and lacks some. In the table there are under 400,000 clones, nearly 90% of which are singletons. Material: peripheral blood. Source of these receptors: a young man with active or convalescent COVID-19.

This clone is a singleton in its sample. The chain recombines TRBV19 with TRBJ1-4; 9 bases fit TRBD1. CDR1 is LNHDA, CDR2 SQIVND, per germline (reference sequence). J lost 4 bases, V lost 7 bases, and 10 bases had no gene match. The length of the CDR3 is 16 residues. In DNA, the CDR3 is TGTGCCAGTACTCCGGGACAGGGTTTTAGTAATGAAAAACTGTTTTTT. Translation: CASTPGQGFSNEKLFF.

This chain joins TRBV7-2 and TRBJ1-5; D perhaps matches TRBD1 (6 bases). Germline lookup yields CDR1 SGHTA and CDR2 FQGNSA. The CDR3 contains 16 residues. Deletions cut 1 base from V and 9 bases from J, with 19 bases between. CDR3 loop: CASSLEPSGVMGPQHF. CDR3 in DNA: TGTGCCAGCAGCTTAGAACCCTCAGGGGTAATGGGGCCCCAGCATTTT.

The gene calls are TRBV5-1 and TRBJ1-2, with D hard to call. The CDR3 sequence is 15 residues long. Germline V gene lookup returns CDR1 SGHRS and CDR2 YFSETQ. Trimming stripped 0 bases from V and 2 bases from J, with 11 bases between. The CDR3 DNA reads as TGCGCCAGCAGCTTGGATCCGGGGAAGAACTATGGCTACACCTTC. Its translation is CASSLDPGKNYGYTF.

The V gene is TRBV19, the J gene TRBJ2-3; 13 nucleotides match TRBD2. With V trimmed by 5 bases and J by 0 bases, 11 bases remained unmatched. The length of the CDR3 is 19 residues. The V gene's germline CDR1 is LNHDA and CDR2 SQIVND (reference sequence). The CDR3 reads CASSPYPGLAGPSTDTQYF. CDR3 DNA sequence: TGTGCCAGTAGTCCCTACCCGGGACTAGCGGGACCGAGCACAGATACGCAGTATTTT. Looking up the rest from reference TRBV19 and TRBJ2-3 gives the full variable domain: DGGITQSPKYLFRKEGQNVTLSCEQNLNHDAMYWYRQDPGQGLRLIYYSQIVNDFQKGDIAEGYSVSREKKESFPLTVTSAQKNPTAFYLCASSPYPGLAGPSTDTQYFGPGTRLTVL.

The chain has TRBV28 and TRBJ2-7; 8 bases are a match to TRBD1. The CDR3 length is 13 residues. Germline CDR1 and CDR2: MDHEN and SYDVKM. The V segment lost 3 bases and the J segment 4 bases; nucleotides outside the gene matches: 2. The CDR3 bases are TGTGCCAGCAGTTTCCAGGGGGCTTACGAGCAGTACTTC. Translation gives CASSFQGAYEQYF.

This clone was counted a few times. The chain has TRBV29-1 and TRBJ2-1; D might be TRBD2 (5 bases). Trimming took off 4 bases at V and 0 bases at J, with 7 bases between the two ends. Germline CDR1 is SQVTM and CDR2 is ANQGSEA. The CDR3 is 13 amino acids. The CDR3 DNA sequence: TGCAGCGTTGCTGGGAGCTCCTACAATGAGCAGTTCTTC. It specifies CSVAGSSYNEQFF.

The chain has TRBV27 and TRBJ1-5, with TRBD1 identical over 7 bases. V was clipped by 4 bases and J by 5 bases; unmatched bases: 5. The CDR3 totals 14 residues. Germline V gene data show CDR1 as MNHEY and CDR2 as SMNVEV (reference sequence). DNA of the CDR3: TGTGCCAGCAGTTCAATAACAGGGGATCAGCCCCAGCATTTT. This encodes CASSSITGDQPQHF.

This clone turned up a few times. CDR3 coding DNA: TGTGCCAGCGGGGGACAGATGAACTATGGCTACACCTTC. Its translation: CASGGQMNYGYTF. The rearrangement links TRBV7-2 to TRBJ1-2; 7 bases match TRBD1. The CDR3 is 13 amino acids. V was pared by 8 bases and J by 2 bases, with 5 bases of the junction left unmatched. Germline assignment: CDR1 SGHTA and CDR2 FQGNSA.

There are a few counts of this clone. The chain's CDR3 is CASSQHSGQAGTEAFF. CDR3 DNA: TGTGCCAGCTCACAACATTCGGGACAGGCGGGCACTGAAGCTTTCTTT. The chain has TRBV18 and TRBJ1-1; 8 nucleotides agree with TRBD1. The CDR3 sequence is 16 residues long. CDR1 KGHSH and CDR2 LQKENI come from the germline V gene. Trimming cost V 4 bases and J 4 bases; bases outside gene matches: 11.